What follows describes a single TCR beta chain. This specimen comes from a study of blood T cell repertoires in COVID-19. Study as a whole: Donors in the United States, Italy and Spain gave samples during acute or convalescent COVID-19. PBMCs, B-cell-depleted T cells, or T cells were the source of the cDNA or gDNA that made up the material.

Produced via immunoSEQ multiplex PCR; TCRdb's table is partial and in-frame only. This sample carries 270,000 or so clones, 80% to 85% of them seen once, and the ten largest clones take about 3.2%. V was pared by 3 bases and J by 4 bases, with 15 bases between. CDR3 size: 14 residues. Germline CDR1 and CDR2: SQVTM and ANQGSEA. What was sequenced was peripheral blood. This TCR derives from a woman aged 55-70 years with active or convalescent COVID-19. The rearrangement joins TRBV29-1 to TRBJ1-1; D not certain. CDR3 sequence: CSVEGKPPFTEAFF. The CDR3 region has the DNA TGCAGCGTTGAGGGCAAGCCTCCTTTCACTGAAGCTTTCTTT. Using reference TRBV29-1 and TRBJ1-1 for the parts outside the CDR3, the full variable domain is SAVISQKPSRDICQRGTSLTIQCQVDSQVTMMFWYRQQPGQSLTLIATANQGSEATYESGFVIDKFPISRPNLTFSTLTVSNMSPEDSSIYLCSVEGKPPFTEAFFGQGTRLTVV.